Shown below are 3 T cell receptor beta chains from a single sample sequenced in a study of regulatory T cells after allogeneic stem cell transplantation. RNA was reverse transcribed by SMARTer RACE, then the TCR beta CDR3 region was amplified. TCRdb re-derived calls from the 5' RACE reads in MiXCR, one entry per CDR3 protein. The sample has fewer than 6,000 distinct CDR3 sequences, roughly 96% seen once. The input for sequencing was sorted CD4+ T cells from blood (whether regulatory or conventional is not recorded), taken 30 days after allogeneic stem cell transplant. These receptors all stem from a human patient who had an allogeneic stem cell transplant, so the T cells may come from the graft donor.

Details on this clonotype: The conserved phenylalanine or tryptophan is not found at the CDR3 terminus, so this likely reflects a read error. This chain links TRBV12-3 or TRBV12-4 with TRBJ1-1; D is uncertain. The CDR3 spans 13 residues. The chain's CDR3 is CASSLGGKTDAFC. The CDR3 DNA is TGTGCCAGCAGTTTAGGAGGGAAAACTGACGCTTTCTGT.

This clonotype was counted once. The germline gene is not matched at one end of the junction; a read error may be the cause. J is TRBJ1-2 and V is TRBV5-1; TRBD1 agrees at 7 bases. The CDR3 loop spans 15 amino acids. CDR1 and CDR2 (germline): SGHRS, YFSETQ. CDR3 residues: CASSFRGDTNEDYSF. The CDR3 DNA sequence: TGCGCCAGCAGCTTCAGGGGGGACACGAATGAAGACTACTCCTTC.

Regarding this clonotype: One end of the junction is discordant with germline, which a read error may explain. The chain recombines TRBV18 with TRBJ1-2; 10 bases map to TRBD1. Germline CDR1 is KGHSH and CDR2 is LQKENI. The CDR3 covers 14 residues. The CDR3 here is CAGASADRGTAYYF. DNA of the CDR3: TGCGCCGGCGCCTCCGCGGACAGGGGGACGGCCTACTACTTC.